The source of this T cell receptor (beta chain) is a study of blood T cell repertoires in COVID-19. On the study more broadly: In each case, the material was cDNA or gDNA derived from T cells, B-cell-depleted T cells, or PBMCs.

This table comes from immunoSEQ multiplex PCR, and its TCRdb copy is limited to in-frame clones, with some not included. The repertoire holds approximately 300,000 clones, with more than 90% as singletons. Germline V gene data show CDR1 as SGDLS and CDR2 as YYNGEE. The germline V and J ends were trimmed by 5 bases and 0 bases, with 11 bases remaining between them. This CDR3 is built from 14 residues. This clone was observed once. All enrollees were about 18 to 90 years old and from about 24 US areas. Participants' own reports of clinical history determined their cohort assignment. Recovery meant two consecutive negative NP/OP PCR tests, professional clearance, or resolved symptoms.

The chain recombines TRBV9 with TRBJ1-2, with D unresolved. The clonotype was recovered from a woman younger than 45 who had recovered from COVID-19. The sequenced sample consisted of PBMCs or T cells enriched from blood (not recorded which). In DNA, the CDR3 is TGTGCCAGCAGTGCCGACACGTCTAACTATGGCTACACCTTC. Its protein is CASSADTSNYGYTF.